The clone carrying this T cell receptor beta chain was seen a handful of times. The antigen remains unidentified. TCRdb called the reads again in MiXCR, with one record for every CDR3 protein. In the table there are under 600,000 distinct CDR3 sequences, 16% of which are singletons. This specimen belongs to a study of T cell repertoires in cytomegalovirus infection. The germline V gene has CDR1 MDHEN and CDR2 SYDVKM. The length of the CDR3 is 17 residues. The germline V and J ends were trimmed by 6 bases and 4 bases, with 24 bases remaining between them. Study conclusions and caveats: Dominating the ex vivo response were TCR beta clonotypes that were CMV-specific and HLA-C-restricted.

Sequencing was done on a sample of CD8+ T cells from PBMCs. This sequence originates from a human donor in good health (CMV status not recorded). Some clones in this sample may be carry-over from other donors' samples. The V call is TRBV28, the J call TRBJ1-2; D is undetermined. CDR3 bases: TGTGCCAGCAGATCGTCTGGTGAGGAGGCATCGTTCTATGGCTACACCTTC. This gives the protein CASRSSGEEASFYGYTF.